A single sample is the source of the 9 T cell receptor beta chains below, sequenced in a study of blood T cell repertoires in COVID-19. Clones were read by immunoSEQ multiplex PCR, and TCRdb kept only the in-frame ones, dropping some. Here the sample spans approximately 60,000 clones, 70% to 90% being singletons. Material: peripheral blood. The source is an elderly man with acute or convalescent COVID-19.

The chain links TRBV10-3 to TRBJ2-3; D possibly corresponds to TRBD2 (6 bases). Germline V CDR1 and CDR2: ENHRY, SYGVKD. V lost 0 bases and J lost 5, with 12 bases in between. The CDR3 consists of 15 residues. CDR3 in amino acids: CAISESLGREDTQYF. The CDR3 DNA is TGTGCCATCAGTGAGTCGTTAGGGCGGGAAGATACGCAGTATTTT.

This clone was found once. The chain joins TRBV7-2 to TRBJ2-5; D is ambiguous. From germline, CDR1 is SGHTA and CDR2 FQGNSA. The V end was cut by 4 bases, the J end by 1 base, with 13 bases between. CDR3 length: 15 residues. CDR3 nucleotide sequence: TGTGCCAGCAGCTACCGACCAGGTCTCCAAGAGACCCAGTACTTC. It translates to CASSYRPGLQETQYF.

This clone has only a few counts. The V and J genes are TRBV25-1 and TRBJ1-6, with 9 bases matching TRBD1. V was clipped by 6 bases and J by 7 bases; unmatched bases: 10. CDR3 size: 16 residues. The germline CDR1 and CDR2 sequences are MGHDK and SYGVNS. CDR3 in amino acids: CASRHQTGGRNSPLHF. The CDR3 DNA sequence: TGTGCCAGCAGACACCAAACAGGGGGCAGGAATTCACCCCTCCACTTT.

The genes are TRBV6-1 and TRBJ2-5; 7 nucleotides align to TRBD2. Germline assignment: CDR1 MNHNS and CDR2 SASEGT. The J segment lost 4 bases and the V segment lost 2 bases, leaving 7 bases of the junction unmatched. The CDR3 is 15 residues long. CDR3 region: CASSESSGLGETQYF. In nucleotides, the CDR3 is TGTGCCAGCAGTGAATCTAGCGGATTGGGAGAGACCCAGTACTTC.

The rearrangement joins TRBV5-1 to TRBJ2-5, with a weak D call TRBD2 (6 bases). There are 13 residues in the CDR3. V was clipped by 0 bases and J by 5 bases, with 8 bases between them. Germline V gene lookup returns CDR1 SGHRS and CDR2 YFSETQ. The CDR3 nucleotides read TGCGCCAGCAGCTTGGCAGGGAGGGAGACCCAGTACTTC. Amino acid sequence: CASSLAGRETQYF.

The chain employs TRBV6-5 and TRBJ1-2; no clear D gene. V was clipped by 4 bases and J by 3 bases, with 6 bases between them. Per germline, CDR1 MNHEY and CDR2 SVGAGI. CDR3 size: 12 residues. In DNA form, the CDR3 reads TGTGCCAGCAGTTCACCGGACTATGGCTACACCTTC. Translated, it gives CASSSPDYGYTF.

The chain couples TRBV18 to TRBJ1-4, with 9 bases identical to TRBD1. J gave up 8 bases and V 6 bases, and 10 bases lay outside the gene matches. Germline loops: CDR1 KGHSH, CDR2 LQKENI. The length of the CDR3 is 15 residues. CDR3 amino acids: CASSPTGGASEKLFF. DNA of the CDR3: TGTGCCAGCTCCCCCACAGGGGGCGCGAGCGAAAAACTGTTTTTT.

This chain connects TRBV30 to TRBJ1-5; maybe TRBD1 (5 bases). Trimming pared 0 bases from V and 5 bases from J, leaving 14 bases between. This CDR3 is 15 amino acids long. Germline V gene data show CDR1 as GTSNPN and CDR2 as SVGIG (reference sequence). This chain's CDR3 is CAWSVGAGPYQPQHF. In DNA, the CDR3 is TGTGCCTGGAGTGTAGGAGCGGGACCCTATCAGCCCCAGCATTTT. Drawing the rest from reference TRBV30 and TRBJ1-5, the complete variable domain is SQTIHQWPATLVQPVGSPLSLECTVEGTSNPNLYWYRQAAGRGLQLLFYSVGIGQISSEVPQNLSASRPQDRQFILSSKKLLLSDSGFYLCAWSVGAGPYQPQHFGDGTRLSIL.

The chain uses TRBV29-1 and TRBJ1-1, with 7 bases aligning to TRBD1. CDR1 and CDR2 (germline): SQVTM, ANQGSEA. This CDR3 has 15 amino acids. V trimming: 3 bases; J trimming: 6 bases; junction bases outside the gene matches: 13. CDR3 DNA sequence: TGCAGCGTTGAGGGGGACAGAGGCTTTAGCGCTGAAGCTTTCTTT. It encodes CSVEGDRGFSAEAFF.